This T cell receptor beta chain originates from a study of cytotoxic CD8 clonotypes in ibrutinib-treated CLL. Study as a whole: Complete response was seen in 2 patients and partial in some 24; approximately 12 progressed and roughly 14 stayed remitted after a median roughly 65 months.

Sequencing used immunoSEQ multiplex PCR; TCRdb keeps in-frame clones, though not all of them. Of about 140,000 clones detected, about 84% appear once; the ten largest clones hold roughly 7.2%. CDR1 is KGHSH, CDR2 LQKENI, per germline. J lost 0 bases, V lost 6 bases, and 8 bases had no gene match. CDR3 size: 15 residues. The clonotype was recovered from a human donor with chronic lymphocytic leukemia. Material: PBMCs, obtained after 36 months of ibrutinib treatment. The chain combines TRBV18 with TRBJ2-7; TRBD2 agrees at 7 bases. As DNA, the CDR3 is TGTGCCAGCTCTTTGAGCGGGACGTACTCCTACGAGCAGTACTTC. Translating it yields CASSLSGTYSYEQYF.